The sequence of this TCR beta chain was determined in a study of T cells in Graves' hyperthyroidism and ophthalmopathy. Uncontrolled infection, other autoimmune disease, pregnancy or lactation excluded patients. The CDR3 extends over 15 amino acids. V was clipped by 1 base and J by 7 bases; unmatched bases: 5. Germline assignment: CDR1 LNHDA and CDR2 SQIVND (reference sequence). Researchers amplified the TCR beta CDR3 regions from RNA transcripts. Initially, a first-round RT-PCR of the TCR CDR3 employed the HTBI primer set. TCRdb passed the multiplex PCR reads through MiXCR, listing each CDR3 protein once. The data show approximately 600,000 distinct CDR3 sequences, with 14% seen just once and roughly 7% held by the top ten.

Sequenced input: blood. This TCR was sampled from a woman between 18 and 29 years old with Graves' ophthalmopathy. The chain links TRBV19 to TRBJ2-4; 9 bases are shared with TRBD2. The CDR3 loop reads CASSIGLAVGNIQYF. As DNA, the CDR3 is TGTGCCAGTAGTATAGGACTAGCGGTTGGGAACATTCAGTACTTC.